The 11 T cell receptor beta chains below were found in one sample sequenced in a study of cytomegalovirus exposure and HLA in healthy donors. The PCR employed 60 Vbeta primers together with 13 Jbeta primers. Data came from immunoSEQ multiplex PCR; TCRdb stores just in-frame clones and leaves some out. The sample has some 210,000 clones; around four fifths are singletons. What was sequenced was PBMCs. Receptors were obtained from a woman in her forties or fifties in good health and CMV-seropositive.

This clone is a singleton in its sample. The J gene is TRBJ1-2, the V gene TRBV6-1; D gene unclear. Germline lookup yields CDR1 MNHNS and CDR2 SASEGT. The CDR3 consists of 11 residues. Trimming removed 4 bases at V and 5 bases at J, with 5 bases between. In DNA, the CDR3 is TGTGCCAGCAGTGTGTATTATGGCTACACCTTC. As protein: CASSVYYGYTF.

This clone occurred a few times. The chain carries TRBV6-6 and TRBJ1-5, with D possibly TRBD1 on 5 matching bases. Germline V lookup: CDR1 MNHNY, CDR2 SVGAGI (reference sequence). The CDR3 sequence is 14 residues long. The germline V and J ends were trimmed by 3 bases and 7 bases, with 13 bases remaining between them. In DNA form, the CDR3 reads TGTGCCAGCAGTTATCAAGGGGCGAGGCAGCCCCAGCATTTT. Translating it yields CASSYQGARQPQHF.

The chain has TRBV7-9 and TRBJ2-5; TRBD2 might be the D (7 bases). V gave up 5 bases and J gave up 4 bases, with 14 bases separating them. CDR1 SEHNR and CDR2 FQNEAQ come from the germline V gene (reference sequence). This CDR3 comprises 14 residues. CDR3 nucleotides: TGTGCCAGCAGCCTAGGGGGGGACGGAGAGACCCAGTACTTC. It codes for CASSLGGDGETQYF.

This chain connects TRBV6-1 to TRBJ2-5, with D possibly TRBD2 on 5 matching bases. Germline V CDR1 and CDR2: MNHNS, SASEGT. Trimming cost V 3 bases and J 6 bases, with 11 bases left between them. The CDR3 is 13 residues long. The CDR3 bases are TGTGCCAGCAGTGATATTGGAGGAAAGACCCAGTACTTC. This gives the protein CASSDIGGKTQYF.

The chain carries TRBV9 and TRBJ1-2; no clear D gene. CDR3 size: 15 residues. V was shortened by 2 bases and J by 6 bases, with 17 bases between the two germline ends. Germline V gene lookup returns CDR1 SGDLS and CDR2 YYNGEE. CDR3 sequence (DNA): TGTGCCAGCAGCGTGAATGAGCGGGTGTCGAATGGCTACACCTTC. Translation gives CASSVNERVSNGYTF. The whole variable domain, filled in from reference TRBV9 and TRBJ1-2, reads DSGVTQTPKHLITATGQRVTLRCSPRSGDLSVYWYQQSLDQGLQFLIQYYNGEERAKGNILERFSAQQFPDLHSELNLSSLELGDSALYFCASSVNERVSNGYTFGSGTRLTVV.

This sequence joins TRBV18 and TRBJ1-1, with 7 bases that match TRBD1. CDR3 length equals 15 residues. Germline V gene lookup returns CDR1 KGHSH and CDR2 LQKENI. The J segment lost 1 base and the V segment lost 3 bases, leaving 5 bases of the junction unmatched. CDR3 in amino acids: CASSPGTDPNTEAFF. The CDR3 DNA reads as TGTGCCAGCTCACCGGGGACAGACCCGAACACTGAAGCTTTCTTT.

The chain recombines TRBV5-1 with TRBJ1-6, with 8 bases aligning to TRBD1. Germline V gene sequence: CDR1 SGHRS, CDR2 YFSETQ. The CDR3 spans 15 residues. J was trimmed by 7 bases and V by 2 bases; bases with no gene match: 5. The CDR3 is CASSFSGTGNSPLHF. In nucleotides, the CDR3 is TGCGCCAGCAGCTTCTCCGGGACAGGAAATTCACCCCTCCACTTT.

The chain uses TRBV19 and TRBJ1-5, with TRBD1 as a possible D gene (6 bases). The germline V and J ends were trimmed by 7 bases and 6 bases, with 16 bases remaining between them. The CDR3 length is 14 residues. CDR1 LNHDA and CDR2 SQIVND come from the germline V gene (reference sequence). This CDR3 reads CASTIRGGAQPQHF. The DNA for the CDR3 is TGTGCCAGTACCATAAGAGGGGGGGCTCAGCCCCAGCATTTT.

The rearrangement uses TRBV9 and TRBJ2-5; possibly TRBD1 for D (5 bases). The CDR3 runs 18 residues. V lost 3 bases to trimming and J lost 1 base, with 22 bases between them. Germline loops: CDR1 SGDLS, CDR2 YYNGEE. This CDR3 is CASSEGIKVRAIQETQYF. DNA for the CDR3: TGTGCCAGCAGCGAGGGAATCAAAGTCAGGGCGATCCAAGAGACCCAGTACTTC.

The chain is built from TRBV7-2 and TRBJ2-5; 7 bases agree with TRBD2. This CDR3 contains 14 residues. Unmatched junction bases numbered 5, after V lost 4 bases and J lost 3 bases. Looked up from germline, CDR1 is SGHTA and CDR2 is FQGNSA. CDR3 DNA: TGTGCCAGCAGCTCCGGGACTATAGAAGAGACCCAGTACTTC. It codes for CASSSGTIEETQYF.

This chain joins TRBV19 and TRBJ2-1, with D possibly TRBD2 on 7 matching bases. The V and J ends lost 10 bases and 4 bases respectively, with 23 bases between them. CDR1 is LNHDA, CDR2 SQIVND, per germline (reference sequence). The CDR3 runs to 16 residues. This chain's CDR3 is CATSRGGGRQYNEQFF. CDR3 DNA: TGTGCCACCTCGCGGGGCGGGGGCCGACAATACAATGAGCAGTTCTTC.